This T cell receptor (beta chain) came from a study of graft-versus-host responses after intestinal transplantation. Study overall: Multivisceral, liver-intestinal, or isolated intestinal grafts were transplanted into recipients. Induction using anti-thymocyte globulin, followed by tacrolimus and steroids for two to three years, was given to all recipients.

Remarks on this clone: Antigen: not known.

Profiling relied on immunoSEQ multiplex PCR, and the TCRdb table lists in-frame clones only, not all of them. The sample holds over 90,000 clones; around nine tenths are singletons and the top ten take around 0.5%. Germline CDR1 and CDR2: MNHEY and SMNVEV (reference sequence). V was clipped by 2 bases and J by 4 bases, with 14 bases between them. This CDR3 is 16 amino acids long. General study findings and limits: Allografts from individuals with graft-donor T cell macrochimerism displayed high graft-versus-host to host-versus-graft clonal ratios.

The chain couples TRBV27 to TRBJ2-2; D call uncertain. Sequencing was performed on unstimulated CD8+ T cells sorted from spleen or lymph node cells, taken before intestinal transplant. This receptor was identified in a human donor who received an intestinal transplant. CDR3 in DNA: TGTGCCAGCAGTTTAGTGGTTGGGCAGCCCACCGGGGAGCTGTTTTTT. Protein product: CASSLVVGQPTGELFF.